These 21 T cell receptor beta chains were sequenced from one sample in a study of blood T cell repertoires in COVID-19. The protocol was immunoSEQ multiplex PCR, while the TCRdb copy is restricted to in-frame clones and leaves out a portion. In the table there are about 36,000 clones, more than 80% of which are singletons. Material: peripheral blood. All receptors derive from a human donor in a cohort sampled during active or convalescent COVID-19. The donor label of this sample is uncertain.

V gene TRBV2 combines with J gene TRBJ2-1; 11 bases line up with TRBD2. Germline CDR1 reads SNHLY; CDR2 reads FYNNEI. The CDR3 is 17 residues long. Losses at the gene ends were 4 bases for V and 5 bases for J; bases not matched to a gene: 10. The CDR3 coding sequence is TGTGCCAGCAGTGTTAGCGGGAGGGCCGTAGGGAACAATGAGCAGTTCTTC. Its protein product is CASSVSGRAVGNNEQFF.

The chain couples TRBV19 to TRBJ1-1; D perhaps matches TRBD1 (6 bases). Germline V gene lookup returns CDR1 LNHDA and CDR2 SQIVND (reference sequence). The CDR3 runs to 16 residues. V lost 2 bases and J 3 bases, leaving 16 bases between the germline ends. CDR3 nucleotide sequence: TGTGCCAGTAGTATAACAGGGACCGCCCCTTACACTGAAGCTTTCTTT. Translation gives CASSITGTAPYTEAFF. The complete variable domain, with remaining parts taken from reference TRBV19 and TRBJ1-1, reads DGGITQSPKYLFRKEGQNVTLSCEQNLNHDAMYWYRQDPGQGLRLIYYSQIVNDFQKGDIAEGYSVSREKKESFPLTVTSAQKNPTAFYLCASSITGTAPYTEAFFGQGTRLTVV.

The chain employs TRBV4-3 and TRBJ2-3; 7 nucleotides align to TRBD2. The germline gives CDR1 LGHNA, CDR2 YSLEER. With 2 bases clipped from V and 0 bases from J, the junction kept 5 bases outside the gene matches. The CDR3 spans 16 residues. The CDR3 here is CASSQYNSGSTDTQYF. As DNA, the CDR3 is TGCGCCAGCAGCCAATATAATAGCGGGAGCACAGATACGCAGTATTTT.

V usage is TRBV6-5 and J usage is TRBJ2-7, with a weak D call TRBD1 (5 bases). V was shortened by 2 bases and J by 6 bases, with 11 bases between the two germline ends. CDR3 size: 13 residues. Germline V CDR1 and CDR2: MNHEY, SVGAGI. The CDR3 sequence is CASSYETGSEQYF. In nucleotides, the CDR3 is TGTGCCAGCAGTTACGAAACAGGCTCCGAGCAGTACTTC.

V gene TRBV29-1 combines with J gene TRBJ2-5, with D perhaps TRBD2 (6 bases). V lost 6 bases and J lost 3, with 14 bases in between. CDR3 length: 13 amino acids. Germline CDR1 is SQVTM and CDR2 is ANQGSEA. CDR3 DNA: TGCAGCGTCCGGGGTCCGGGAGAAGAGACCCAGTACTTC. This encodes CSVRGPGEETQYF. The variable domain in full, with the rest retrieved from reference TRBV29-1 and TRBJ2-5, is SAVISQKPSRDICQRGTSLTIQCQVDSQVTMMFWYRQQPGQSLTLIATANQGSEATYESGFVIDKFPISRPNLTFSTLTVSNMSPEDSSIYLCSVRGPGEETQYFGPGTRLLVL.

This chain links TRBV30 with TRBJ2-1; D is possibly TRBD2 (5 bases). With 0 bases removed from V and 0 bases from J, the gap between germline ends came to 12 bases. The CDR3 sequence is 16 residues long. The germline V gene encodes CDR1 GTSNPN and CDR2 SVGIG (reference sequence). The CDR3 region has the DNA TGTGCCTGGAGTGTCAAGCGGATGAGCTCCTACAATGAGCAGTTCTTC. Residues: CAWSVKRMSSYNEQFF.

The table lists this clone with a few counts. V usage is TRBV5-6 and J usage is TRBJ2-1; weak D call: TRBD2 (6 bases). This CDR3 has 15 residues. Germline CDR1 reads SGHDT; CDR2 reads YYEEEE. The V end was cut by 4 bases, the J end by 5 bases, with 16 bases between. The CDR3 sequence: CASSREYGSNNEQFF. The CDR3 coding sequence is TGTGCCAGCAGCCGCGAATACGGGAGCAACAATGAGCAGTTCTTC. Filled out from reference TRBV5-6 and TRBJ2-1, the complete variable domain reads DAGVTQSPTHLIKTRGQQVTLRCSPKSGHDTVSWYQQALGQGPQFIFQYYEEEERQRGNFPDRFSGHQFPNYSSELNVNALLLGDSALYLCASSREYGSNNEQFFGPGTRLTVL.

This rearrangement joins TRBV30 to TRBJ1-5; no definite D call. Germline lookup yields CDR1 GTSNPN and CDR2 SVGIG (reference sequence). V lost 2 bases and J lost 1, with 12 bases in between. CDR3 length: 15 amino acids. The CDR3 loop reads CAWSRGQSSNQPQHF. For the CDR3, the DNA is TGTGCCTGGAGTCGAGGTCAGTCAAGCAATCAGCCCCAGCATTTT. Full variable domain (remainder filled in from reference TRBV30 and TRBJ1-5): SQTIHQWPATLVQPVGSPLSLECTVEGTSNPNLYWYRQAAGRGLQLLFYSVGIGQISSEVPQNLSASRPQDRQFILSSKKLLLSDSGFYLCAWSRGQSSNQPQHFGDGTRLSIL.

The chain uses TRBV12-5 and TRBJ2-5; perhaps TRBD1 as D (6 bases). This CDR3 spans 13 amino acids. Germline V gene sequence: CDR1 LGHNT, CDR2 FRNRAP. Trimming pared 6 bases from V and 4 bases from J, leaving 12 bases between. CDR3 sequence (DNA): TGTGCTAGTGGAACAGGGATGATAGAGACCCAGTACTTC. It specifies CASGTGMIETQYF.

This sequence joins TRBV24-1 and TRBJ2-2; D possibly corresponds to TRBD2 (5 bases). CDR1 is KGHDR, CDR2 SFDVKD, per germline. V lost 9 bases, J lost 3 bases, and 10 bases lay in between. CDR3 length: 13 residues. The CDR3 sequence is CATRSLDTGELFF. CDR3 nucleotide sequence: TGTGCCACCCGGTCACTAGACACCGGGGAGCTGTTTTTT.

The chain links TRBV6-5 to TRBJ2-3; tentative D call: TRBD2 (5 bases). Trimming stripped 7 bases from V and 0 bases from J, with 14 bases between. In germline, CDR1 is MNHEY, CDR2 SVGAGI. This CDR3 comprises 15 residues. CDR3 residues: CASKEGGGSTDTQYF. CDR3 nucleotides: TGTGCCAGCAAGGAAGGAGGAGGTAGCACAGATACGCAGTATTTT.

The table lists this clone with a count of one. Here the CDR3 reads CSVVTDFRTYEQYF. The CDR3 DNA follows: TGCAGCGTGGTGACGGACTTCCGGACCTACGAGCAGTACTTC. V gene TRBV29-1 combines with J gene TRBJ2-7; D is perhaps TRBD2 (5 bases). In germline, CDR1 is SQVTM, CDR2 ANQGSEA. The CDR3 is 14 amino acids. V lost 6 bases, J lost 2 bases, and 17 bases lay in between.

The chain combines TRBV29-1 with TRBJ2-1; TRBD2 matches at 7 bases. Germline V gives CDR1 SQVTM, CDR2 ANQGSEA. The ends lost 2 bases at V and 9 bases at J; junction bases unmatched: 16. CDR3 length: 16 amino acids. The CDR3 sequence is CSVELRDSGLGLEQFF. CDR3 bases: TGCAGCGTTGAACTCCGTGACAGTGGACTAGGCCTTGAGCAGTTCTTC.

J is TRBJ1-1 and V is TRBV6-5, with D unresolved. The CDR3 contains 13 residues. Trimming took off 3 bases at V and 1 base at J, with 6 bases between the two ends. Germline CDR1 and CDR2: MNHEY and SVGAGI. CDR3 residues: CASSYNRNTEAFF. In DNA, the CDR3 is TGTGCCAGCAGTTATAATAGGAACACTGAAGCTTTCTTT.

The chain joins TRBV30 to TRBJ2-1; 12 nucleotides align to TRBD2. The CDR3 extends over 15 amino acids. Germline values: CDR1 GTSNPN, CDR2 SVGIG (reference sequence). After removal of 3 bases from V and 7 bases from J, the junction contained 7 bases not matched to a gene. Here the CDR3 reads CAWRPTSGSLNEQFF. The CDR3 coding sequence is TGTGCCTGGAGACCGACTAGCGGGAGTTTAAATGAGCAGTTCTTC.

V gene TRBV19 combines with J gene TRBJ2-6; TRBD1 agrees at 8 bases. This CDR3 is 16 amino acids long. J gave up 0 bases and V 5 bases, and 3 bases lay outside the gene matches. Germline V CDR1 and CDR2: LNHDA, SQIVND (reference sequence). CDR3: CASSLGQVSGANVLTF. The CDR3 DNA sequence: TGTGCCAGTAGTCTGGGACAGGTCTCTGGGGCCAACGTCCTGACTTTC.

This chain joins TRBV7-9 and TRBJ1-1; D is uncertain. Germline lookup yields CDR1 SEHNR and CDR2 FQNEAQ (reference sequence). The CDR3 spans 12 residues. V lost 4 bases and J 8 bases, leaving 11 bases between the germline ends. CDR3 sequence: CASSSLGEEAFF. CDR3 coding DNA: TGTGCCAGCAGCTCCTTGGGAGAGGAAGCTTTCTTT.

This clone has more than one count but fewer than ten. The chain links TRBV4-3 to TRBJ2-6; D perhaps matches TRBD2 (6 bases). This CDR3 has 14 amino acids. Trimming shortened V by 3 bases and J by 11 bases, and 14 bases separated the two germline ends. Germline CDR1 LGHNA, CDR2 YSLEER. In DNA, the CDR3 is TGCGCCAGCAGCCACGCCGGGACTGACCACGTCCTGACTTTC. Amino acid sequence: CASSHAGTDHVLTF.

This chain uses TRBV11-3 with TRBJ2-7, with 10 bases aligning to TRBD2. Germline CDR1 reads SGHNT; CDR2 reads YENEEA. CDR3 length equals 14 residues. With 4 bases clipped from V and 0 bases from J, the junction kept 0 bases outside the gene matches. CDR3 DNA: TGTGCCAGCAGCTGGACTAGCGGCTCCTACGAGCAGTACTTC. Its translation: CASSWTSGSYEQYF. The variable domain in full, completed from reference TRBV11-3 and TRBJ2-7, reads EAGVVQSPRYKIIEKKQPVAFWCNPISGHNTLYWYLQNLGQGPELLIRYENEEAVDDSQLPKDRFSAERLKGVDSTLKIQPAELGDSAVYLCASSWTSGSYEQYFGPGTRLTVT.

The chain uses TRBV24-1 and TRBJ2-1; 10 positions match TRBD2. V was pared by 3 bases and J by 9 bases, with 10 bases of the junction left unmatched. Germline V gives CDR1 KGHDR, CDR2 SFDVKD. The CDR3 spans 16 residues. The chain's CDR3 is CATSDNAGTSAGEQFF. CDR3 bases: TGTGCCACCAGTGATAACGCCGGGACTAGCGCCGGTGAGCAGTTCTTC.

The chain joins TRBV18 to TRBJ1-5; 8 bases are shared with TRBD1. Germline V lookup: CDR1 KGHSH, CDR2 LQKENI. The CDR3 sequence is 16 residues long. Trimming removed 2 bases from V and 6 bases from J; junction bases left unmatched: 9. CDR3 bases: TGTGCCAGCTCACCAAGGGAAGCAGGGGGCTCTCAGCCCCAGCATTTT. It yields the protein CASSPREAGGSQPQHF.